Below are 20 T cell receptor beta chains sequenced from a single sample in a study of tumor-infiltrating lymphocytes in primary liver carcinoma. Total RNA (around 500 ng) served as template for TCR beta cDNA synthesis primed by a constant-region primer. Libraries for TCR beta were built through three nested multiplex PCR rounds, which together made up a slightly modified ARM-PCR procedure. Rounds one and two of PCR, each of 10 cycles, were primed with TRBV1-TRBV30 forward primers and a C-beta reverse primer. From the multiplex PCR reads, TCRdb called clonotypes with MiXCR, one entry per CDR3 protein. The sample includes 52,000 or so distinct CDR3 sequences, 65% to 85% seen only once; the top ten take approximately 24%. From unsorted bulk tissue weighing about 20-33 mg, DNA and RNA were co-extracted. Material: liver tumor tissue from sampling region 5. The subset denotes: tumor region T5, tumor centre. These receptors were obtained from a man in his forties or fifties with primary liver carcinoma and hepatitis B virus infection.

The table lists this clonotype with many counts. The chain employs TRBV2 and TRBJ2-3; TRBD2 matches at 9 bases. The CDR3 spans 17 residues. V shed 3 bases and J 2 bases; nucleotides not matched to a gene: 9. Looked up from germline, CDR1 is SNHLY and CDR2 is FYNNEI. CDR3 bases: TGTGCCAGCAGTGACATCAGCGGGAGGTCCAACACAGATACGCAGTATTTT. Encoded protein: CASSDISGRSNTDTQYF.

This clonotype was counted a single time. The conserved closing phenylalanine or tryptophan is absent in this CDR3, likely reflecting a read error. This chain uses TRBV6-2 or TRBV6-3 with TRBJ2-7; D is perhaps TRBD2 (6 bases). Trimming removed 7 bases at V and 3 bases at J, with 16 bases between. The germline gives CDR1 MNHEY, CDR2 SVGEGT. The CDR3 has 14 amino acids. This chain's CDR3 is CASNRLQEGYEQYL. In nucleotides, the CDR3 is TGTGCCAGCAATAGGCTACAGGAGGGCTACGAGCAGTACTTA.

Points on this clonotype: Compared with germline, one end of the junction differs, possibly owing to a read error. The rearrangement uses TRBV11-2 and TRBJ2-3; D uncertain. Germline CDR1 SGHAT, CDR2 FQNNGV. The CDR3 covers 13 residues. DNA of the CDR3: TGTGCCAACAGCTTAGATTTACCAGATACGCAGTATTTT. This encodes CANSLDLPDTQYF.

Details on this clonotype: The junction shows a germline mismatch at one end, possibly a read error. V is TRBV25-1 and J is TRBJ1-2; D is possibly TRBD1 (5 bases). This CDR3 region has 12 residues. CDR1 MGHDK and CDR2 SYGVNS come from the germline V gene. In DNA, the CDR3 is TGTGCCCGCAGACAGCAGGACTATGACTACACCTTC. Translated, it gives CARRQQDYDYTF.

This clonotype was picked up a small number of times. J is TRBJ2-7 and V is TRBV9; 7 nucleotides match TRBD1. Germline CDR1 and CDR2: SGDLS and YYNGEE. J lost 2 bases, V lost 2 bases, and 4 bases had no gene match. This CDR3 region has 14 residues. The CDR3 protein is CASSVGTAAYEQYF. CDR3 nucleotides: TGTGCCAGCAGCGTCGGGACAGCAGCCTACGAGCAGTACTTC. Together with reference TRBV9 and TRBJ2-7, the CDR3 gives the full variable domain: DSGVTQTPKHLITATGQRVTLRCSPRSGDLSVYWYQQSLDQGLQFLIQYYNGEERAKGNILERFSAQQFPDLHSELNLSSLELGDSALYFCASSVGTAAYEQYFGPGTRLTVT.

With regard to this clonotype: One end of the junction is discordant with germline, which a read error may explain. The J gene is TRBJ2-3, the V gene TRBV10-3; 8 positions agree with TRBD1. Germline V CDR1 and CDR2: ENHRY, SYGVKD. This CDR3 has 15 residues. This chain's CDR3 is CAISASRGRTDTRYF. CDR3 DNA: TGTGCCATCAGTGCTAGCAGGGGGCGCACAGATACGCGGTATTTT.

Details on this clonotype: A read error may account for a junction end that differs from germline. The chain is built from TRBV4-2 and TRBJ1-1; tentatively, D is TRBD1 (6 bases). The CDR3 consists of 17 residues. Germline V gene data show CDR1 as LGHNA and CDR2 as YNFKEQ. The DNA of the CDR3 is TGTGCCAGCAGCCAAGAGACCGTCGGGGGCTGGTCGCTTCGTCCAGTCTTT. Amino acids: CASSQETVGGWSLRPVF.

On this clonotype: As the CDR3 is not closed by the conserved phenylalanine or tryptophan, this likely results from a read error. The CDR3 DNA sequence: TGCGCCAGCAGCCTTATCCCCGGGTATTGCAATGAGCAGTTCATC. Protein sequence: CASSLIPGYCNEQFI. This chain uses TRBV4-1 with TRBJ2-1; D not resolved. Germline lookup yields CDR1 MGHRA and CDR2 YSYEKL. The CDR3 length is 15 residues. V lost 4 bases to trimming and J lost 6 bases, with 16 bases between them.

This clonotype was recorded only once. Relative to the germline gene, one junction end is altered; a read error may explain this. V usage is TRBV12-3 or TRBV12-4 and J usage is TRBJ2-5; D unresolved. This CDR3 comprises 13 residues. The CDR3 region is CASSLAGVEIQCF. The CDR3 nucleotides are TGTGCCAGCAGTTTAGCGGGTGTAGAGATCCAGTGCTTC.

This clonotype was counted once. An end of the junction does not agree with germline; a read error may underlie this. The chain employs TRBV4-3 and TRBJ2-2, with 8 bases that match TRBD2. Germline V lookup: CDR1 LGHNA, CDR2 YSLEER. This CDR3 contains 18 residues. The CDR3 DNA follows: TGCGCCAGCAGCAAAACCACTAGCGGAGATACGAACACCCGGGAGCTGTTTTTT. It is translated as CASSKTTSGDTNTRELFF.

This clonotype was seen many times. CDR3 sequence (DNA): TGTGCCAGCAGCTTTTGGGGGACTAGCGCATACGAGCAGTACTTC. Amino acids: CASSFWGTSAYEQYF. The V call is TRBV13, the J call TRBJ2-7, with 10 nucleotides matching TRBD2. There are 15 residues in the CDR3. V lost 3 bases to trimming and J lost 4 bases; unmatched junction nucleotides: 6. Germline V lookup: CDR1 PRHDT, CDR2 FYEKMQ (reference sequence).

The sample holds many counts of this clonotype. The chain links TRBV11-2 to TRBJ2-2; unclear D gene. CDR1 is SGHAT and CDR2 is FQNNGV in the germline V gene. The CDR3 spans 13 residues. Between the trimmed V and J ends, which lost 2 bases and 3 bases, there was a span of 4 bases. CDR3 DNA: TGTGCCAGCAGCTTACAGTACACCGGGGAGCTGTTTTTT. It specifies CASSLQYTGELFF. The variable domain in full, completed from reference TRBV11-2 and TRBJ2-2, reads EAGVAQSPRYKIIEKRQSVAFWCNPISGHATLYWYQQILGQGPKLLIQFQNNGVVDDSQLPKDRFSAERLKGVDSTLKIQPAKLEDSAVYLCASSLQYTGELFFGEGSRLTVL.

Comment on this clonotype: A junction end diverges from the germline sequence, so it may reflect a read error. The V gene is TRBV14, the J gene TRBJ2-1; 8 nucleotides agree with TRBD2. CDR1 and CDR2 from the germline V gene are SGHDN and FVKESK. The CDR3 contains 16 residues. CDR3 sequence reads: CAGSAIAGWINNEQFF. Written as DNA, the CDR3 is TGTGCCGGCAGTGCCATAGCGGGATGGATAAACAATGAGCAGTTCTTC.

As to this clonotype: At one end the junction does not follow the germline gene, possibly because of a read error. The rearrangement uses TRBV4-2 and TRBJ1-1, with D perhaps TRBD1 (6 bases). The CDR3 runs 17 residues. Germline V gene sequence: CDR1 LGHNA, CDR2 YNFKEQ. CDR3 region: CASSREAVGGWSPPPVF. The CDR3 DNA sequence: TGTGCCAGCAGCCGAGAGGCCGTCGGGGGCTGGTCGCCTCCTCCAGTCTTT.

The table lists this clonotype with a count of one. The junction does not match germline at one end; this may be a read error. The chain carries TRBV6-2 or TRBV6-3 and TRBJ2-7, with D tentatively TRBD1 or TRBD2 (5 bases each). The CDR3 length is 14 residues. CDR1 and CDR2 (germline): MNHEY, SVGEGT. The CDR3 protein is CTSSLRDGAHEQSF. In DNA, the CDR3 is TGTACCAGCAGCCTCCGGGACGGGGCCCACGAGCAGTCCTTC.

This clonotype was seen at least ten times. The rearrangement uses TRBV5-1 and TRBJ2-1; TRBD2 agrees at 8 bases. This CDR3 is built from 15 residues. The J segment lost 4 bases and the V segment lost 5 bases, leaving 8 bases of the junction unmatched. Looked up from germline, CDR1 is SGHRS and CDR2 is YFSETQ. The CDR3 nucleotides read TGCGCCAGCAGGGCTCAGACTAGCGCTTACAATGAGCAGTTCTTC. Protein: CASRAQTSAYNEQFF.

About this clonotype itself: This CDR3 fails to terminate in the conserved phenylalanine or tryptophan, so it likely reflects a read error. The V gene is TRBV5-1, the J gene TRBJ2-5; TRBD2 matches 7 bases. Germline trimming cut 0 bases from V and 2 bases from J; bases unmatched to any gene: 13. Germline CDR1 reads SGHRS; CDR2 reads YFSETQ. This CDR3 is 18 amino acids long. The CDR3 protein is CASSLAGASGAVQETQYL. The CDR3 region has the DNA TGCGCCAGCAGCTTGGCCGGGGCTAGCGGTGCCGTACAAGAGACCCAGTACCTC.

There are a few counts of this clonotype. One junction end does not reproduce the germline sequence, and a read error may be involved. The chain carries TRBV11-2 and TRBJ2-7, with a tentative D call TRBD1 (6 bases). In germline, CDR1 is SGHAT, CDR2 FQNNGV. The CDR3 covers 15 residues. The CDR3 protein is CASSLRWAGENEQCF. In nucleotides, the CDR3 is TGTGCCAGCAGCTTACGATGGGCAGGGGAGAACGAGCAGTGCTTC.

This clonotype was seen just once. Without the conserved terminal phenylalanine or tryptophan, this CDR3 likely stems from a read error. V usage is TRBV11-1 and J usage is TRBJ2-4; 12 bases agree with TRBD2. This CDR3 has 17 amino acids. The V and J ends lost 3 bases and 11 bases, in that order; junction bases with no gene match: 14. From germline, CDR1 is SGHAT and CDR2 FQDESV (reference sequence). CDR3 amino acids: CASSFPRTSGTKNVQYL. The CDR3 DNA follows: TGTGCCAGCAGCTTTCCCAGGACTAGCGGGACCAAGAACGTTCAGTACCTC.

Notes on this clonotype: One end of the junction is discordant with germline, which a read error may explain. This rearrangement joins TRBV6-5 to TRBJ2-1; weak D call: TRBD2 (6 bases). The CDR3 length is 16 residues. Germline CDR1 reads MNHEY; CDR2 reads SVGAGI. CDR3 protein: CTSSYSGWRANNEQFF. CDR3 DNA: TGTACCAGCAGTTACTCAGGCTGGAGGGCCAACAATGAGCAGTTCTTC.